The source of this T cell receptor beta chain is a study of blood T cell repertoires in COVID-19 (dated by TCRdb to 2019 to 2021). Describing the broader study: Samples covering the acute and convalescent phases of COVID-19 were provided by collaborators in the United States, Italy and Spain. The material from the prospective study consisted of cDNA or gDNA derived from T cells, B-cell-depleted T cells, or PBMCs. Subjects who had been exposed to COVID-19, were actively infected with it, or had recovered from it provided the deeply sampled blood TCRbeta repertoires that made up the dataset. The repertoires were released in a freely available public database intended as a resource for research on the immune response to SARS-CoV-2. Samples came from the ongoing ImmuneRACE study (first 160 participants) plus 1,254 subjects from 6 global collaborators. The sample metadata nearly always contained a de-identified subject ID, COVID-19 status, age in years and sex. Where HLA class I and class II types were available, the types were taken from metadata supplied by the sample provider, not from assay-based typing. The research as a whole found: The amount of clinical and demographic metadata varied by source and participant and was provided uncurated.

The immunoSEQ Assay, a bias-controlled multiplex PCR, was used to amplify TCRbeta CDR3 regions from genomic DNA. Per the authors' processing: Nucleated cell counts per sample were estimated from amplification of reference gene primers within the assay. To quantify the absolute abundance of each unique TCRbeta CDR3 rearrangement, sequence reads were collapsed and filtered. For each sample, productive Simpson clonality was calculated by taking the square root of Simpson's diversity index across productive rearrangements. TCRdb stores this immuneACCESS table with in-frame sequences only. Part of the clones is absent; in the studies checked, under half of the shortfall reflects unresolved V genes, and no reason is known for the rest. The D gene and trimming were derived from the DNA, and the V and J assignments and clone size from that table. This sample gives about half a million clones in total; approximately 90% of them show up just once. In total, the top ten clones hold under 9.5% of the sample.

In the case of this clone: Its antigen is currently not known. No quality values exist for individual bases; no much larger clone is one base distant.

The CDR3 measures 13 amino acids from cysteine to phenylalanine. Just the 39-base CDR3 DNA is kept, in frame starting at base 1. The germline V gene gives CDR1 as ENHRY and CDR2 as SYGVKD. V is pared back by 10 bases and J by 6 bases, with 13 bases lying between the germline termini. In the prospective study, participants were 18 to 89 years old, resided in approximately 25 geographic areas of the United States, and were enrolled through a virtual design. In the prospective study, cohorts were assigned on the basis of participant-reported clinical history obtained from a screening survey and a study questionnaire. Recovered participants in ImmuneRACE Cohort 3 were defined as having two consecutive negative NP/OP PCR tests, clearance from a healthcare professional, or resolution of symptoms. In the prospective study, mobile phlebotomists collected whole blood, serum and a nasopharyngeal or oropharyngeal swab from each participant. Over a roughly 2-month period, participants in the prospective study had the option of providing additional blood draws and questionnaires. Blood samples from the prospective study were shipped frozen or at room temperature prior to DNA extraction.

This chain joins TRBV10-3 to TRBJ1-6; no D gene can be assigned with confidence. The TCR comes from an older woman who had recovered from COVID-19. The sample was PBMCs or T cells enriched from blood (not recorded which). The nucleotide sequence is given as TGTGCCAGCCACTCGGTCACTAATTCACCCCTCCACTTT. The encoded protein is CASHSVTNSPLHF.